The T cell receptor beta chain described here comes from a study of a mutant IDH1 vaccine in newly diagnosed glioma. Study summary: Treated patients had a mean age of about 37 years and a sex split that was about 62% male and 37.5% female.

The study, taken as a whole, reports: Changes in top peripheral clonotypes did not appear linked to pseudoprogression.

Assay: immunoSEQ multiplex PCR; the TCRdb copy retains only in-frame clones and omits some. The data show 25,000 to 35,000 clones, 88% seen once. Time point described: week 23, last vaccination. The study gave 300 ug of mutant IDH1 20-mer peptide per vaccine dose, with topical imiquimod. Regarding this clone: Its antigen remains unknown.

Per germline, CDR1 LGHNA and CDR2 YSLEER. The CDR3 runs to 15 residues. Trimming stripped 3 bases from V and 0 bases from J, with 10 bases between. The clonotype was recovered from a man in his forties with glioma. This rearrangement joins TRBV4-3 to TRBJ2-3; possibly TRBD2 for D (6 bases). The sample was PBMCs, taken from a glioma patient whose treatment included an IDH1 peptide vaccine. The CDR3 loop reads CASSQEGTSTDTQYF. In DNA form, the CDR3 reads TGCGCCAGCAGCCAGGAGGGGACTAGCACAGATACGCAGTATTTT.